This TCR beta chain is from a study of T cells in Graves' hyperthyroidism and ophthalmopathy. The investigators amplified TCR beta CDR3 regions from RNA transcripts. The HTBI primer set was used in a first-round RT-PCR of the TCR CDR3. In TCRdb, the multiplex PCR reads were re-called with MiXCR into one record per CDR3 protein. Of 450,000 to 650,000 distinct CDR3 sequences in the sample, around 20% are singletons; the top ten hold around a quarter. V was trimmed by 7 bases and J by 0 bases, leaving 9 bases between them. Germline V gives CDR1 MDHEN, CDR2 SYDVKM. This CDR3 is 14 amino acids long. Diagnostic decisions used clinical symptoms, serum thyroxine and TRAb, thyroid ultrasound and orbital computed tomography. This clonotype has just a few counts. The antigen remains unidentified. Study-wide results and caveats: Most expanded thyroid clonotypes above 0.001 recurred in blood.

This receptor was identified in a man aged 18 to 30 with Graves' hyperthyroidism. Sequenced material: blood. The rearrangement uses TRBV28 and TRBJ2-2; D unresolved. As DNA, the CDR3 is TGTGCCAGCATTAACATCCCGAACACCGGGGAGCTGTTTTTT. This sequence encodes CASINIPNTGELFF.